This T cell receptor (beta chain) was documented in a study of neoadjuvant anti-PD-1 for oral cavity cancer. For the study at large: Patients without progression received a fourth nivolumab dose around day 43, then surgical resection on days 50-56.

After removal of 6 bases from V and 12 bases from J, the junction contained 16 bases not matched to a gene. The CDR3 sequence is 15 residues long. The V gene's germline CDR1 is MNHEY and CDR2 SMNVEV (reference sequence). The time point here: after neoadjuvant nivolumab, at surgical resection. Assay used: immunoSEQ multiplex PCR; TCRdb lists only in-frame clones, some missing. The data contain roughly 13,000 clones, 75% of them singletons. The source material was PBMCs, sampled after nivolumab (anti-PD-1) treatment. This sequence was found in a person aged 35-79 years with oral cavity squamous cell carcinoma. V gene TRBV27 combines with J gene TRBJ1-2; 10 nucleotides agree with TRBD1. CDR3 sequence: CASSLRRDRGGRHTF. CDR3 in DNA: TGTGCCAGCAGCCTCCGAAGGGACAGGGGTGGGCGGCACACCTTC.